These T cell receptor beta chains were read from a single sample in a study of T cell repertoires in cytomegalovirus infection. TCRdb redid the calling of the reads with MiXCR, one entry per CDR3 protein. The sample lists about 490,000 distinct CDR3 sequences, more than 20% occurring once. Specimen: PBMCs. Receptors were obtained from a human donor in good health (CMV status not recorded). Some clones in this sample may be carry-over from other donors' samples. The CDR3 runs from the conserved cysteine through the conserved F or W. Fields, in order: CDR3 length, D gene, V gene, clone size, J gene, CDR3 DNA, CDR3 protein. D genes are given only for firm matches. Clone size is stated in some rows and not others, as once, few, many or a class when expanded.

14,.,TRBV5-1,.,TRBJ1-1,TGCGCCAGCAGCCGGTCCGGGGGATACACTGAAGCTTTCTTT,CASSRSGGYTEAFF
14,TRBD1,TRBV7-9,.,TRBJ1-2,TGTGCCAGCAGCTTATTGGGACAGGGGGAAAAATACACCTTC,CASSLLGQGEKYTF
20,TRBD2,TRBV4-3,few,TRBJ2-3,TGCGCCAGCAGCCCACCGACTAGCGGGAGGCTTTACCCTAGCACAGATACGCAGTATTTT,CASSPPTSGRLYPSTDTQYF
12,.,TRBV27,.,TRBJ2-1,TGTGCCAGCAGTTTTCCACAAAGAGAGCAGTTCTTC,CASSFPQREQFF
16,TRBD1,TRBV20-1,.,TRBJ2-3,TGCAGTGCCCGAAACCCGACAGGGCTGAGCACAGATACGCAGTATTTT,CSARNPTGLSTDTQYF
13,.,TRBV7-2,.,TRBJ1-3,TGTGCCAGCCGTGACTACTCTGGAAACACCATATATTTT,CASRDYSGNTIYF
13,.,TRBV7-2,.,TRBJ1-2,TGTGCCAGCAGCTTAGAGACAGGCTATGGCTACACCTTC,CASSLETGYGYTF
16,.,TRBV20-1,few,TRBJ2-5,TGCAGTGCTGCCGACCGGACTACCCCGTACCAAGAGACCCAGTACTTC,CSAADRTTPYQETQYF
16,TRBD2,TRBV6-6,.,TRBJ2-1,TGTGCCAGCAGTTACCCCGGGACTAGCGGGGACAATGAGCAGTTCTTC,CASSYPGTSGDNEQFF
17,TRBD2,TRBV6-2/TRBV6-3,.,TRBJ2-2,TGTGCCAGCAGTTACTCGTTCGGGACTAGGTACACCGGGGAGCTGTTTTTT,CASSYSFGTRYTGELFF
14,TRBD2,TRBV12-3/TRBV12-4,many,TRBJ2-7,TGTGCCAGCAGCCGGGCTAGCGGGAGGTCCGAGCAGTACTTC,CASSRASGRSEQYF
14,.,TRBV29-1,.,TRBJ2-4,TGCAGCGTTGGGCGCAGGGAGGCCAGCGACATTCAGTACTTC,CSVGRREASDIQYF
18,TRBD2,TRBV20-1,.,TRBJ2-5,TGCAGTGCTACAGTTACAGGACTAGCGGGAGCAAACAAAGAGACCCAGTACTTC,CSATVTGLAGANKETQYF
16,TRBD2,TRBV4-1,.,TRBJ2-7,TGCGCCAGCAGCCAAGATGCGGGGGGGCGGTCGGACGAGCAGTACTTC,CASSQDAGGRSDEQYF
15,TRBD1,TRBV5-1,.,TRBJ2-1,TGCGCCAGCAGCGTGGGACAGCTCCCCTACAATGAGCAGTTCTTC,CASSVGQLPYNEQFF
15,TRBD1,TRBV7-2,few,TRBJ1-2,TGTGCCAGCAATAGGGACAGGGGAGCAGGTGATGGCTACACCTTC,CASNRDRGAGDGYTF
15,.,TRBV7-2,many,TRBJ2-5,TGTGCCAGCAGCTCCACCACAGGGATACAAGAGACCCAGTACTTC,CASSSTTGIQETQYF
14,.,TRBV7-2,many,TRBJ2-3,TGTGCCAGCAGCCCGGGACCAGACACAGATACGCAGTATTTT,CASSPGPDTDTQYF
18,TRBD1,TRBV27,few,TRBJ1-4,TGTGCCAGCAGTTCCGCGACAGGGCTTCCTGCAACTAATGAAAAACTGTTTTTT,CASSSATGLPATNEKLFF
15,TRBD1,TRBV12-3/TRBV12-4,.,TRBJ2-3,TGTGCCAGCAGTAACCCGGGACAGGGCACAGATACGCAGTATTTT,CASSNPGQGTDTQYF
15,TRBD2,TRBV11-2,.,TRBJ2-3,TGTGCCAGCAGCTACCTAGCGGGAGGCCTCGATACGCAGTATTTT,CASSYLAGGLDTQYF
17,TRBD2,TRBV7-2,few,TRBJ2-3,TGTGCCAGCAGCTTAGGAGGGCTAGCGGGGGGCCGGGGGACGCAGTATTTT,CASSLGGLAGGRGTQYF
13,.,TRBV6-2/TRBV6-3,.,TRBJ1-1,TGTGCCAGCAGGTTAGGCAAGGGCACTGAAGCTTTCTTT,CASRLGKGTEAFF
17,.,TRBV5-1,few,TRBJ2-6,TGCGCCAGCAGCTTGATGGCGGGAAGCTCTGGGGCCAACGTCCTGACTTTC,CASSLMAGSSGANVLTF
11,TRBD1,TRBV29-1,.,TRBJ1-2,TGCAGCGTAGTACAGGGGGACGGCTACACCTTC,CSVVQGDGYTF
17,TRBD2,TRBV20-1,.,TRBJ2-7,TGCAGTGCTAGACCCTCCTCCCGGGCTAGCGGGATCAATGAGCAGTACTTC,CSARPSSRASGINEQYF
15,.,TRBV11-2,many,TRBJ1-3,TGTGCCAGCAGCAAACCGACAGGTGCTGGAAACACCATATATTTT,CASSKPTGAGNTIYF
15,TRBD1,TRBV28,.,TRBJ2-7,TGTGCCAGCAGCCTTAGAGGGACAGTCTTATACGAGCAGTACTTC,CASSLRGTVLYEQYF
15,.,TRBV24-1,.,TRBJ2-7,TGTGCCACCAGTGCCCCTGGGGAAGGAGAATACGAGCAGTACTTC,CATSAPGEGEYEQYF
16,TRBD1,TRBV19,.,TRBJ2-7,TGTGCCAGTAGTCCATCAACCGGGACAGGGGGATACGAGCAGTACTTC,CASSPSTGTGGYEQYF
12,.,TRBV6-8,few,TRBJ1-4,TGTGCCCTCAGTGCAACTAATGAAAAACTGTTTTTT,CALSATNEKLFF
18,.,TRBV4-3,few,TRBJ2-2,TGCGCCAGCAGCCAAGATTTATCGGGTGCCGCGAACACCGGGGAGCTGTTTTTT,CASSQDLSGAANTGELFF
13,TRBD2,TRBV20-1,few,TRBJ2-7,TGCAGTGCCGAGAGCGGGAGGGCCTACGAGCAGTACTTC,CSAESGRAYEQYF
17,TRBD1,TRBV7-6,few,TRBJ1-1,TGTGCCAGCAGCTTAGCGCGGGACAGGGGATTAGGTACTGAAGCTTTCTTT,CASSLARDRGLGTEAFF
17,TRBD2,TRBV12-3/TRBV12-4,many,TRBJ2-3,TGTGCCAGCAGTTTCGATTCTAGCGGGAGGGCGGTAGATACGCAGTATTTT,CASSFDSSGRAVDTQYF
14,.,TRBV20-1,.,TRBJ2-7,TGCAGTGCTCAGGACGTGCCATTTCCCTCCGAGCAGTACTTC,CSAQDVPFPSEQYF